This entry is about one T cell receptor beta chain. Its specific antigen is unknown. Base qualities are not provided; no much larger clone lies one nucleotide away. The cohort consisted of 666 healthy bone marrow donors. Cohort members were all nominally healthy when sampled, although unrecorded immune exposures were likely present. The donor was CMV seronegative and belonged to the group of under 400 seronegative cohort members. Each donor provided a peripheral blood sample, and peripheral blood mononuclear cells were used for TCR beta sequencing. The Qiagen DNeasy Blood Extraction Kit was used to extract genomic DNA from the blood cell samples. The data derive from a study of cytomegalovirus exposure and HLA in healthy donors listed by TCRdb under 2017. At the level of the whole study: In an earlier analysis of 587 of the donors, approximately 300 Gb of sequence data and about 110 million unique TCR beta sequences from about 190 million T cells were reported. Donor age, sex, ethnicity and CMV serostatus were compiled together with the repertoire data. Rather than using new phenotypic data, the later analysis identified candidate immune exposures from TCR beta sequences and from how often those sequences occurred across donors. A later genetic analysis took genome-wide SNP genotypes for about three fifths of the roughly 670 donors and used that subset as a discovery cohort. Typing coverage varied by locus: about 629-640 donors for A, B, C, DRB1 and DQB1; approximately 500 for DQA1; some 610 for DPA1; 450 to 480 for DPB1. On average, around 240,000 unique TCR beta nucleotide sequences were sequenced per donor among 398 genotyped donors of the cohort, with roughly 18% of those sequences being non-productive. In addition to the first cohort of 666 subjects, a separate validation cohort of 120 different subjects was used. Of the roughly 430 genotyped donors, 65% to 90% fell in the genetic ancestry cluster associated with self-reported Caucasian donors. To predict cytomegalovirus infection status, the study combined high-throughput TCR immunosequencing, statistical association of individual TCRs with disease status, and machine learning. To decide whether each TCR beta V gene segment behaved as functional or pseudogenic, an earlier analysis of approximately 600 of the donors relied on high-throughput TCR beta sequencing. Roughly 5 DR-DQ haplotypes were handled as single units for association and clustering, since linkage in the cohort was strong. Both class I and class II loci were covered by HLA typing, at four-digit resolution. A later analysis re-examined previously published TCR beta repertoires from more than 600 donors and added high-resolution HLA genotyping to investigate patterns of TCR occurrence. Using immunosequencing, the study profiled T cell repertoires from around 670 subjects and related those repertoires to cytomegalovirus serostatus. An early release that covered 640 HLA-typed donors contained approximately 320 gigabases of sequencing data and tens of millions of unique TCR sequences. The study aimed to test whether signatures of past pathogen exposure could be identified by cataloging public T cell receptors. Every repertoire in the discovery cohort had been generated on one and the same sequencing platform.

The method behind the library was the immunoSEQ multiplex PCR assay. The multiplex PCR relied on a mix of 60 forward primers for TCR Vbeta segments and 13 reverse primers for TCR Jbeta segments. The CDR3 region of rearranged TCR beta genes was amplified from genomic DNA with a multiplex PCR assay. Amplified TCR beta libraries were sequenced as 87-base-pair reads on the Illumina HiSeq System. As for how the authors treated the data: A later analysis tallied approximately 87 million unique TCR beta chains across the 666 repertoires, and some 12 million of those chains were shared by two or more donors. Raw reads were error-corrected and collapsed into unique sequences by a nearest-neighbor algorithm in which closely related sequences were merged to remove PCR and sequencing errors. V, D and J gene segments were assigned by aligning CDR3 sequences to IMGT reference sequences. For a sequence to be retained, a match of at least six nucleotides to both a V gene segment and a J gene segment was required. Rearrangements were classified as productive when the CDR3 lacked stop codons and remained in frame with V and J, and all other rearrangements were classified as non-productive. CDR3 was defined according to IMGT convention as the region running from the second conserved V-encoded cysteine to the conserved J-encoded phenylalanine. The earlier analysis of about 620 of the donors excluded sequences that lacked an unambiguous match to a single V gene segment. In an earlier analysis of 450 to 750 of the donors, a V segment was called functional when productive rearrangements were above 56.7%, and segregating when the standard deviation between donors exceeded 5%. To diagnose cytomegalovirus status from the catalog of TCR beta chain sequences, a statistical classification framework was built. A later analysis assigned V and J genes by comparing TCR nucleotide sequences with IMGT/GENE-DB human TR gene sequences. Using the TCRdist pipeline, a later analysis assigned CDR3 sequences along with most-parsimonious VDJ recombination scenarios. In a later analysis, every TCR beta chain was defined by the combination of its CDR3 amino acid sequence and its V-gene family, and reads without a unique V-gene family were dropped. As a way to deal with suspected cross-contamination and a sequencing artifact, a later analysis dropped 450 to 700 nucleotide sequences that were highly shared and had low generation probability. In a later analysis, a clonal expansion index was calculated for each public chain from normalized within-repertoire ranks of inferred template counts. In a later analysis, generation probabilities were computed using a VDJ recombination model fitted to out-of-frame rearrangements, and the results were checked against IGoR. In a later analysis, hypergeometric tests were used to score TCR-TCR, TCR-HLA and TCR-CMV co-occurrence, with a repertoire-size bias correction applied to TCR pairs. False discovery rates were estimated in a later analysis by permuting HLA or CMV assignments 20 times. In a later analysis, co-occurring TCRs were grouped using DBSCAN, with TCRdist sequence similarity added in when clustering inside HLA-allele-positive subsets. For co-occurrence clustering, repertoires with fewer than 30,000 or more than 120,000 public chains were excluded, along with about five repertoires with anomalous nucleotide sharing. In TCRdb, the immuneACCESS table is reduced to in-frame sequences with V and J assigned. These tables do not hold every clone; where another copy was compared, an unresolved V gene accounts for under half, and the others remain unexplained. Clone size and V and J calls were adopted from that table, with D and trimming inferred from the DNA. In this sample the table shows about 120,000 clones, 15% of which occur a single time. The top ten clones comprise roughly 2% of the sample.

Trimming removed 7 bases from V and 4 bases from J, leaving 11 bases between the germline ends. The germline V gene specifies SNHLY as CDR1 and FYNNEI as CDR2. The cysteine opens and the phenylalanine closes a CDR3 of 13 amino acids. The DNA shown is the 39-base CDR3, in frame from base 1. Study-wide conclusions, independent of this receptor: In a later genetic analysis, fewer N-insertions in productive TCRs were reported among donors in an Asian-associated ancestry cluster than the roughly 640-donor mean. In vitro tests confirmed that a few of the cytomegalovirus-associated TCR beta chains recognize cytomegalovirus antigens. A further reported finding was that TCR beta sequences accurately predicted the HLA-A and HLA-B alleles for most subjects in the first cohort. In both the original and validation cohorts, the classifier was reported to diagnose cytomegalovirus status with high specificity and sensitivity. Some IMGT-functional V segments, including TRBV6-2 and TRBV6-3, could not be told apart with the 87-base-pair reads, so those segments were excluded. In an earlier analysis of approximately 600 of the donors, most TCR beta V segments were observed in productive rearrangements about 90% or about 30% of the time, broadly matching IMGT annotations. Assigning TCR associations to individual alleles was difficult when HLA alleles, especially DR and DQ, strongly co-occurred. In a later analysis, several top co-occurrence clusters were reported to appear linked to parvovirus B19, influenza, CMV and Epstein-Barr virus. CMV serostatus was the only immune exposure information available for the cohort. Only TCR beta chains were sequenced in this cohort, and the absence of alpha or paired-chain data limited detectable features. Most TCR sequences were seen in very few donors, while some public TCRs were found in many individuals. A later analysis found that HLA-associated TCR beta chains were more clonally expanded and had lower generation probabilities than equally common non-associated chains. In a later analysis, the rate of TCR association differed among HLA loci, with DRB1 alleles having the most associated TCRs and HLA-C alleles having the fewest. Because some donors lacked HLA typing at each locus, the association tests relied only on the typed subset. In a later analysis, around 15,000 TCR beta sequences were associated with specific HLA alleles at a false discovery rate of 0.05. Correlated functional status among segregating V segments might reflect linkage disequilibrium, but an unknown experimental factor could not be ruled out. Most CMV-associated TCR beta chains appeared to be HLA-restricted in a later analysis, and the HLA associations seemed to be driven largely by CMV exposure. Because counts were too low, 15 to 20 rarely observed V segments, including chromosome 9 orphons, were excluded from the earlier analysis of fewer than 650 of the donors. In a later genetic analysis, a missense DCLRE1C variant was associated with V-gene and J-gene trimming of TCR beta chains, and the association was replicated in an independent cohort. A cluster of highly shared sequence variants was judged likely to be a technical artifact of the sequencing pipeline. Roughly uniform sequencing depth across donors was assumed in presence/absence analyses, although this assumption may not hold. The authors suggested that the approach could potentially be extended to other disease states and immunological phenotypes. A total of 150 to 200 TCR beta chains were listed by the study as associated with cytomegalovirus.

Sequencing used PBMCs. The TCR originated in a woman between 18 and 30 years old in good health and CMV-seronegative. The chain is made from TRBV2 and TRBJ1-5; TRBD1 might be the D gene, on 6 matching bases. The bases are TGTGCCAGCACCCTGGACAGAAATCAGCCCCAGCATTTT. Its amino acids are CASTLDRNQPQHF.